This TCR beta chain was retrieved from a study of cytomegalovirus exposure and HLA in healthy donors. The study, taken as a whole, reports: TRBV6-2, TRBV6-3 and other indistinguishable V segments were excluded. Altogether, 164 TCR beta chains were recorded as cytomegalovirus-associated. CMV antigen specificity was confirmed in vitro for three CMV-associated chains.

The CDR3 consists of 14 residues. CDR1 is WNHNN and CDR2 is SYGVQD in the germline V gene (reference sequence). J was trimmed by 10 bases and V by 7 bases; bases with no gene match: 11. The PCR contained 60 Vbeta and 13 Jbeta primers. Assay: immunoSEQ multiplex PCR; the TCRdb copy retains only in-frame clones and omits some. The sample has approximately 170,000 clones, over 80% seen once. This clone showed up just once. Its antigen is unknown. The J gene is TRBJ2-1, the V gene TRBV10-1, with 9 bases aligning to TRBD2. The sample taken for sequencing was PBMCs. The TCR sequence derives from a man in his fifties or sixties in good health and CMV-seropositive. For the CDR3, the DNA is TGCGCCAGCAAACGGCTGACTAGCGGACCCGAGCAGTTCTTC. Translated: CASKRLTSGPEQFF.